This TCR beta chain is drawn from a study of blood T cell repertoires in COVID-19. Study in general: From the United States, Italy and Spain came samples of acute and convalescent COVID-19. Sources were T cells, B-cell-depleted T cells, or PBMCs; the material itself was cDNA or gDNA.

In the original processing: Reference gene primer amplification gave nucleated cell count estimates. Only in-frame clones appear in the TCRdb table, and some are missing; sequencing was by immunoSEQ multiplex PCR. Clone size and the V and J calls come from that table; the DNA yielded D and trimming. Here the sample spans roughly 160,000 clones, roughly 81% being singletons. Trimming took off 5 bases at V and 6 bases at J, with 16 bases between the two ends. CDR1 and CDR2 (germline): SGHNT, YENEEA. The CDR3 length is 14 residues. This chain uses TRBV11-3 with TRBJ1-2; unclear D gene. Specimen: peripheral blood. The source is a middle-aged man with acute or convalescent COVID-19. The CDR3 DNA follows: TGTGCCAGCAGCCCCCTCGGAGGGCGGAATGGCTACACCTTC. This gives the protein CASSPLGGRNGYTF.